This TCR beta chain was captured by sequencing in a study of cytomegalovirus exposure and HLA in healthy donors. Germline CDR1 SGHRS, CDR2 YFSETQ. V dropped 3 bases and J dropped 5 bases, with 21 bases sitting between them. The CDR3 totals 16 residues. It was with 60 Vbeta and 13 Jbeta primers that the PCR ran. Generated by immunoSEQ multiplex PCR, the TCRdb table keeps only in-frame clones and is missing some. The sample holds fewer than 140,000 clones, 70% to 85% seen once. The sequenced material came from PBMCs. This rearrangement joins TRBV5-1 to TRBJ2-7, with D tentatively TRBD2 (5 bases). This sequence was found in a boy aged 10-17 years in good health and CMV-seronegative. Here the CDR3 reads CASSSAVGVRSHEQYF. Here the CDR3 DNA reads TGCGCCAGCAGCTCAGCGGTGGGCGTGAGATCCCACGAGCAGTACTTC. Combining the CDR3 with reference TRBV5-1 and TRBJ2-7 gives the whole variable domain KAGVTQTPRYLIKTRGQQVTLSCSPISGHRSVSWYQQTPGQGLQFLFEYFSETQRNKGNFPGRFSGRQFSNSRSEMNVSTLELGDSALYLCASSSAVGVRSHEQYFGPGTRLTVT.